This entry concerns a single TCR beta chain. Its antigen is undetermined. This record belongs to a study of cytomegalovirus exposure and HLA in healthy donors. General study results and limits: In a later analysis, a missense DCLRE1C variant was linked to TCR beta V- and J-gene trimming.

In the PCR, 60 Vbeta and 13 Jbeta primers were used. In the study's own analysis: Later, 80 million or so unique TCR beta chains were counted in an analysis, and roughly 11 million of them were shared. Generated by immunoSEQ multiplex PCR, the TCRdb table keeps only in-frame clones and is missing some. D and trimming come from the DNA, and the V and J calls and clone size come from that table. The table lists some 190,000 clones, about 83% of them singletons. The sequenced sample consisted of PBMCs. The clonotype originates from a man between 35 and 55 years old in good health and CMV-seropositive.

Here the CDR3 reads CASSQGLHQPQHF. The CDR3 nucleotides are TGTGCCAGCAGTCAGGGTCTTCATCAGCCCCAGCATTTT. J is TRBJ1-5 and V is TRBV27, with D possibly being TRBD1 (5 bases). CDR3 size: 13 residues. CDR1 and CDR2 (germline): MNHEY, SMNVEV (reference sequence). The V end lost 5 bases, the J end lost 5 bases, and 10 bases lay between the germline ends.